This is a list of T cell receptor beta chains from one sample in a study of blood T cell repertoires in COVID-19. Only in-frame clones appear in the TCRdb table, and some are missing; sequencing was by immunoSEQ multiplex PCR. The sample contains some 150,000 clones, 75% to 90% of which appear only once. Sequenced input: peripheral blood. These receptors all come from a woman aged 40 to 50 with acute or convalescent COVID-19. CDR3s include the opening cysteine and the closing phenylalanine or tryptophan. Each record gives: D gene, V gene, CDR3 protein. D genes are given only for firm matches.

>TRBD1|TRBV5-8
CASSLRDRGPEQYF
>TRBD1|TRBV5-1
CASSLETGVSTIYF
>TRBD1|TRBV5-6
CASSLLPGQGSSYEQYF
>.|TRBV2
CASRPRDSLQETQYF
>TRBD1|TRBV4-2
CASSQALRQGGFGEQYF
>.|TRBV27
CASSLRLGRSQSDEQYF
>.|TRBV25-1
CASSESGVPYNEQFF
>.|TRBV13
CASSPGAGPRAREQFF
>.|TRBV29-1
CSVEGQNYEQYF
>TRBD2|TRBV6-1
CASSGLAGMTDTQYF
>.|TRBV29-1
CSVGKGAVLFF
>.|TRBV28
CASSSARGGRVNTEAFF
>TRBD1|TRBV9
CASSGMDLVGQGAPETQYF
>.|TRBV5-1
CASSLRSSANTGELFF
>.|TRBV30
CAWRDSMYGYTF
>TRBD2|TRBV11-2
CASSPRGGSLAGELFF
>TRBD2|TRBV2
CASSEYVGSGGEQFF
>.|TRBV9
CASSVAGQPGNTIYF
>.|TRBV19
CASSPPWSGPYEQYF
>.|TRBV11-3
CASSNRVLYEQYF
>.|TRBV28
CASSKEQGVFNQPQHF
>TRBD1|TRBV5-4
CASSRRGQVTTEAFF
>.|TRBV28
CASRPGISSYNEQFF
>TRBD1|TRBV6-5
CASSYSNTGGWNEQFF
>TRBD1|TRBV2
CAGRDRNNSPLHF
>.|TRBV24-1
CATSLSAPGELFF
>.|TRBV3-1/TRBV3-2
CASRQIPRTDTKTYEQYF
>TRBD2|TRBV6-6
CASSDGLAVTSYEQYF
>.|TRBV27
CASSKHGQGGSGELFF
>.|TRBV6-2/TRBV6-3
CASSYPTGTPSYEQYF
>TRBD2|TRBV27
CASSLSSTSGPGELFF
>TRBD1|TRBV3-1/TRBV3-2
CASSRQGAATGELFF
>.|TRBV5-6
CASSLLRGKLFF
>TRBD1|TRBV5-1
CASRRGQGMNTEAFF
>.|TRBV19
CASSQGSQPQHF
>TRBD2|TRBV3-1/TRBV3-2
CASSQLAGGPGDTQYF
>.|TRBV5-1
CASSVDVSSGNTIYF